Below are 20 T cell receptor beta chains sequenced from a single sample in a study of T cell clonotyping in hematopoietic cell transplantation. Generated by immunoSEQ multiplex PCR, the TCRdb table keeps only in-frame clones and is missing some. The sample records under 14,000 clones, roughly nine tenths being singletons. Sequenced material: PBMCs, taken 180 days after allogeneic stem cell transplant. The receptors originated from a male patient between 60 and 69 years old who had an allogeneic stem cell transplant from an unrelated donor, so the T cells may come from the graft donor. Some clones in this sample may be carry-over from other donors' samples.

V usage is TRBV5-6 and J usage is TRBJ1-3; TRBD1 matches 10 bases. V dropped 4 bases and J dropped 0; count of bases not matched to a gene: 13. CDR3 length: 19 residues. Germline values: CDR1 SGHDT, CDR2 YYEEEE. CDR3 region: CASSLAWGQGISSGNTIYF. The CDR3, as DNA: TGTGCCAGCAGCCTGGCGTGGGGACAGGGGATAAGCTCTGGAAACACCATATATTTT.

This chain connects TRBV7-3 to TRBJ2-1; D uncertain. CDR3 length: 13 residues. CDR1 and CDR2 (germline): SGHTA, FQGTGA. Trimming removed 4 bases at V and 8 bases at J, with 12 bases between. CDR3 residues: CASSSTYRDEQFF. CDR3 nucleotides: TGTGCCAGCAGCTCCACCTATAGGGATGAGCAGTTCTTC.

The CDR3 protein is CASSPGTGAGELFF. The CDR3 nucleotides read TGTGCCAGCAGCCCAGGGACAGGGGCCGGGGAGCTGTTTTTT. The rearrangement uses TRBV7-2 and TRBJ2-2; 10 nucleotides agree with TRBD1. The germline V gene has CDR1 SGHTA and CDR2 FQGNSA. With V trimmed by 5 bases and J by 6 bases, 3 bases remained unmatched. This CDR3 has 14 residues.

This clone was picked up one time. V is TRBV29-1 and J is TRBJ1-1; no clear D gene. The CDR3 has 13 residues. The V end lost 8 bases, the J end lost 1 base, and 14 bases lay between the germline ends. CDR1 and CDR2 (germline): SQVTM, ANQGSEA. The CDR3 coding sequence is TGCAGCCTTCAGGCTACAGCGAACACTGAAGCTTTCTTT. Translated: CSLQATANTEAFF.

This CDR3 reads CASSLGGRVNTEAFF. The CDR3 DNA reads as TGTGCCAGCAGCTTAGGGGGGCGAGTGAACACTGAAGCTTTCTTT. This sequence joins TRBV7-2 and TRBJ1-1; D is possibly TRBD1 (6 bases). Trimming shortened V by 1 base and J by 0 bases, and 9 bases separated the two germline ends. Germline V CDR1 and CDR2: SGHTA, FQGNSA. The CDR3 spans 15 residues.

V and J are TRBV6-1 and TRBJ2-3; TRBD1 matches at 7 bases. Germline CDR1 MNHNS, CDR2 SASEGT. Germline trimming cut 4 bases from V and 5 bases from J; bases unmatched to any gene: 6. CDR3 size: 14 residues. The CDR3 spells CASSARDRVDTQYF. The CDR3 nucleotides read TGTGCCAGCAGTGCTAGAGACAGGGTAGATACGCAGTATTTT.

The J gene is TRBJ1-4, the V gene TRBV4-1; 8 bases map to TRBD1. The CDR3 length is 14 residues. Trimming cost V 3 bases and J 8 bases; bases outside gene matches: 5. The V gene's germline CDR1 is MGHRA and CDR2 YSYEKL. The CDR3 region is CASSQTGDREKLFF. DNA of the CDR3: TGCGCCAGCAGCCAGACAGGGGATAGGGAAAAACTGTTTTTT.

The chain couples TRBV25-1 to TRBJ2-7; D perhaps matches TRBD2 (5 bases). Trimming stripped 8 bases from V and 4 bases from J, with 9 bases between. Germline CDR1 reads MGHDK; CDR2 reads SYGVNS. This CDR3 has 11 residues. The CDR3 region is CASASGYEQYF. The CDR3 DNA is TGTGCCAGCGCCTCGGGGTACGAGCAGTACTTC.

This chain joins TRBV5-1 and TRBJ2-3; no definite D call. This CDR3 is built from 14 residues. Germline lookup yields CDR1 SGHRS and CDR2 YFSETQ. Trimming removed 1 base from V and 6 bases from J, with 12 bases in between. The chain's CDR3 is CASSLWRTADTQYF. CDR3 sequence (DNA): TGCGCCAGCAGCTTGTGGCGGACCGCGGATACGCAGTATTTT.

The chain links TRBV15 to TRBJ1-4; 9 nucleotides match TRBD1. Germline V gene sequence: CDR1 LNHNV, CDR2 YYDKDF (reference sequence). V dropped 1 base and J dropped 8; count of bases not matched to a gene: 11. CDR3 length: 17 residues. The CDR3 spells CATSRGVSGTGNEKLFF. CDR3 coding DNA: TGTGCCACCAGCAGAGGGGTATCCGGGACAGGGAACGAAAAACTGTTTTTT.

This chain links TRBV4-2 with TRBJ2-2; tentatively, D is TRBD1 or TRBD2 (5 bases each). Germline V gives CDR1 LGHNA, CDR2 YNFKEQ. The CDR3 runs to 16 residues. V was cut by 6 bases and J by 0 bases, with 14 bases left in between. The CDR3 coding sequence is TGTGCCAGCAGTCCCCTCGGGGCCCCGAACACCGGGGAGCTGTTTTTT. Its protein is CASSPLGAPNTGELFF.

The rearrangement joins TRBV5-6 to TRBJ2-7; TRBD2 matches at 7 bases. The CDR3 is made up of 14 amino acids. The J segment lost 7 bases and the V segment lost 4 bases, leaving 11 bases of the junction unmatched. Germline lookup yields CDR1 SGHDT and CDR2 YYEEEE. The CDR3 DNA is TGTGCCAGCAGCGGGACTATCGCAACGAGGGAGCAGTACTTC. This translates into CASSGTIATREQYF.

The chain uses TRBV19 and TRBJ2-5; D is unresolved. Per germline, CDR1 LNHDA and CDR2 SQIVND (reference sequence). This CDR3 region has 13 residues. The ends were cut back, 3 bases at V and 6 bases at J, with 11 bases in the middle. As DNA, the CDR3 is TGTGCCAGTAGTATCTCGGTAGGGAAGACCCAGTACTTC. This translates into CASSISVGKTQYF.

The chain uses TRBV7-2 and TRBJ1-6; possibly TRBD1 for D (6 bases). Germline V gene data show CDR1 as SGHTA and CDR2 as FQGNSA. Trimming removed 5 bases at V and 8 bases at J, with 13 bases between. The length of the CDR3 is 14 residues. In nucleotides, the CDR3 is TGTGCCAGCAGCCCCACAGGGTTTGATTCACCCCTCCACTTT. Translating it yields CASSPTGFDSPLHF.

The rearrangement links TRBV29-1 to TRBJ1-1; the match to TRBD1 covers 9 bases. Trimming removed 4 bases from V and 1 base from J; junction bases left unmatched: 4. CDR3 length: 14 residues. Germline-derived CDR1 and CDR2 are SQVTM and ANQGSEA. For the CDR3, the DNA is TGCAGCGTTGTCGGGACAGGGCGGAACACTGAAGCTTTCTTT. It translates to CSVVGTGRNTEAFF.

The V call is TRBV7-8, the J call TRBJ2-7, with 11 positions matching TRBD1. The CDR3 loop spans 14 amino acids. The germline V gene encodes CDR1 SGHVS and CDR2 FQNEAQ. V trimming: 5 bases; J trimming: 4 bases; junction bases outside the gene matches: 4. The CDR3 protein is CASSVGQGGYEQYF. CDR3 coding DNA: TGTGCCAGCAGCGTGGGACAGGGGGGATACGAGCAGTACTTC. Supplemented by reference TRBV7-8 and TRBJ2-7, the full variable domain reads GAGVSQSPRYKVAKRGQDVALRCDPISGHVSLFWYQQALGQGPEFLTYFQNEAQLDKSGLPSDRFFAERPEGSVSTLKIQRTQQEDSAVYLCASSVGQGGYEQYFGPGTRLTVT.

The gene calls are TRBV7-2 and TRBJ1-1, with D tentatively TRBD1 (5 bases). Germline lookup yields CDR1 SGHTA and CDR2 FQGNSA. Deletions cut 7 bases from V and 1 base from J, with 10 bases between. This CDR3 comprises 13 residues. The CDR3 here is CASTLRGNTEAFF. The DNA for the CDR3 is TGTGCCAGCACCCTAAGGGGGAACACTGAAGCTTTCTTT.

The chain links TRBV18 to TRBJ1-3; D is ambiguous. The CDR3 has 15 residues. V was clipped by 3 bases and J by 0 bases, with 9 bases between them. Germline values: CDR1 KGHSH, CDR2 LQKENI. The CDR3 region has the DNA TGTGCCAGCTCACCTCAGCCGAGCTCTGGAAACACCATATATTTT. It translates to CASSPQPSSGNTIYF.

The J gene is TRBJ2-1, the V gene TRBV7-2; 9 bases fit TRBD1. The germline V gene encodes CDR1 SGHTA and CDR2 FQGNSA. CDR3 length: 15 residues. J gave up 3 bases and V 4 bases, and 4 bases lay outside the gene matches. The DNA of the CDR3 is TGTGCCAGCAGCTCTGACAGGGGGATCTACAATGAGCAGTTCTTC. Translating it yields CASSSDRGIYNEQFF.

This clone occurred a few times. CDR3 DNA: TGTGCCAGCAGTTTGGGGCCGGACTCTGGAAACACCATATATTTT. It translates to CASSLGPDSGNTIYF. The chain is built from TRBV27 and TRBJ1-3, with D perhaps TRBD1 (5 bases). Germline loops: CDR1 MNHEY, CDR2 SMNVEV (reference sequence). The CDR3 contains 15 residues. V was clipped by 3 bases and J by 0 bases, with 9 bases between them.